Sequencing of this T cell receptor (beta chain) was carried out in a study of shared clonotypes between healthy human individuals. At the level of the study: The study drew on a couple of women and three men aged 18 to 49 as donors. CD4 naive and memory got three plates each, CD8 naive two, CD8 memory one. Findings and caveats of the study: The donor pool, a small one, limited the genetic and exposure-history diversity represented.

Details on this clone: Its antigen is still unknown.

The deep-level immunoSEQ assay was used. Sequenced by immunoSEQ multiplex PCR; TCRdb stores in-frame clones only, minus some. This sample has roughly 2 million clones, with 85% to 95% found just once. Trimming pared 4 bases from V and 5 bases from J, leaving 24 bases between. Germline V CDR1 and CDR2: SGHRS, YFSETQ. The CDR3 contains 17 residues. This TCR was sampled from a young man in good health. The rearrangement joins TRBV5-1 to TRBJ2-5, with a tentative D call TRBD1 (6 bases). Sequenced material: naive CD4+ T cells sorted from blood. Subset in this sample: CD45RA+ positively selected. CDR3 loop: CASSGAPGARFRETQYF. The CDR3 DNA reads TGCGCCAGCAGCGGGGCGCCAGGGGCGCGGTTCAGGGAGACCCAGTACTTC.